The text below deals with one TCR beta chain. Its specificity is not known. MiXCR, applied by TCRdb to the 5' RACE reads, yields one record per CDR3 protein. This table holds 350,000 to 400,000 distinct CDR3 sequences, more than 20% found once. The sample is drawn from a study of T-cell memory formation after mild COVID-19. Study as a whole: Largely, the TCR clusters proved donor specific.

Study-wide results and limits: Those CD4+ clones that contracted were mainly in CM and EM (CD8+ ones in EMRA). The authors did not confirm SARS-CoV-2 specificity of second-wave clones peaking day 37.

This TCR derives from an adult woman who had mild COVID-19 (a few samples of this study predate the infection). Cell type and time point are not known. Specimen: PBMCs or a T cell subset sorted from them (not recorded which).

CDR3 in DNA: TGCGCCAGCAGCCAAGGGGCACTTGCGGGAGTTCCCAATGAGCAGTTCTTC. It specifies CASSQGALAGVPNEQFF. The chain uses TRBV4-3 and TRBJ2-1; the match to TRBD2 covers 7 bases. This CDR3 has 17 amino acids. Trimming cost V 1 base and J 6 bases; bases outside gene matches: 12. From germline, CDR1 is LGHNA and CDR2 YSLEER.